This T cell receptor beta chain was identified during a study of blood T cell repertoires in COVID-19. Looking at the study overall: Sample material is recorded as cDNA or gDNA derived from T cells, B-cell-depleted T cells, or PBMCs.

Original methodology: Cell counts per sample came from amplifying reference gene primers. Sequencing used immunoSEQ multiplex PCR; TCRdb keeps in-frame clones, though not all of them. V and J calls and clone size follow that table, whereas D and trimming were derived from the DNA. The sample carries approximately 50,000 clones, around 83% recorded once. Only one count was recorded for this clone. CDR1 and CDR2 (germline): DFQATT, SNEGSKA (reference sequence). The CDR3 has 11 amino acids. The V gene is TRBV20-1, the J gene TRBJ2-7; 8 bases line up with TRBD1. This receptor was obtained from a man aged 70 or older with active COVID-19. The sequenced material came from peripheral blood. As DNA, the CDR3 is TGCAGCCGACAGGGGTTGGAAGAGCAGTACTTC. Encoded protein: CSRQGLEEQYF.